One sample yielded the 16 T cell receptor beta chains listed below, sequenced in a study of T cells in Graves' hyperthyroidism and ophthalmopathy. RNA transcripts served as the template for amplifying TCR beta CDR3 regions. Primed by the HTBI set, a first-round RT-PCR was run on the TCR CDR3. Each CDR3 protein is one row after TCRdb ran MiXCR on the multiplex PCR reads. The profile shows 690,000 or so distinct CDR3 sequences, roughly 20% of them singletons. What was sequenced was blood. Receptor source: a woman aged 45-65 years with Graves' hyperthyroidism that later progressed to Graves' ophthalmopathy.

At least ten counts were recorded for this clonotype. The gene calls are TRBV6-1 and TRBJ1-2, with 7 bases fitting TRBD1. CDR1 and CDR2 (germline): MNHNS, SASEGT. The CDR3 sequence is 14 residues long. Trimming cost V 6 bases and J 0 bases; bases outside gene matches: 4. CDR3 sequence (DNA): TGTGCCAGCAGGACGACAGGGACTAACTATGGCTACACCTTC. Translation gives CASRTTGTNYGYTF.

This clonotype was seen many times. This chain joins TRBV3-1 and TRBJ1-1; possibly TRBD1 for D (5 bases). Looked up from germline, CDR1 is LGHDT and CDR2 is YNNKEL (reference sequence). The CDR3 extends over 13 amino acids. The V end lost 4 bases, the J end lost 3 bases, and 9 bases lay between the germline ends. CDR3 region: CASSPRDYTEAFF. The CDR3 region has the DNA TGTGCCAGCAGCCCCAGGGATTACACTGAAGCTTTCTTT.

In its sample, this clonotype was seen a few times. The chain recombines TRBV4-1 with TRBJ2-5; D uncertain. This CDR3 has 14 residues. V gave up 1 base and J gave up 3 bases, with 9 bases separating them. CDR1 is MGHRA, CDR2 YSYEKL, per germline. The CDR3 DNA follows: TGCGCCAGCAGCCAAGTGGAAAGGGAAGAGACCCAGTACTTC. Translated: CASSQVEREETQYF.

This clonotype came up a few times. V gene TRBV12-3 or TRBV12-4 combines with J gene TRBJ2-4, with TRBD1 as a possible D gene (7 bases). The CDR3 runs to 17 residues. The V and J ends lost 4 bases and 2 bases respectively, with 18 bases between them. The CDR3 DNA is TGTGCCAGCAGTTCCCGCCCAGGGGGGTTAACCAAAAACATTCAGTACTTC. Translating it yields CASSSRPGGLTKNIQYF.

The chain combines TRBV30 with TRBJ1-2, with D perhaps TRBD1 (5 bases). The CDR3 is 12 amino acids. V was clipped by 5 bases and J by 5 bases, with 12 bases between them. Germline V gives CDR1 GTSNPN, CDR2 SVGIG (reference sequence). The CDR3 sequence: CAWGAGWYGYTF. The CDR3 DNA sequence: TGTGCCTGGGGCGCAGGGTGGTATGGCTACACCTTC.

The CDR3 DNA sequence: TGTGCCAGCATGACAACTAATGAAAAACTGTTTTTT. This codes for CASMTTNEKLFF. J is TRBJ1-4 and V is TRBV6-1; D is undetermined. Trimming shortened V by 7 bases and J by 0 bases, and 3 bases separated the two germline ends. CDR3 length: 12 amino acids. Germline values: CDR1 MNHNS, CDR2 SASEGT.

The rearrangement links TRBV5-1 to TRBJ2-2; 11 positions agree with TRBD2. The CDR3 totals 16 residues. Trimming cost V 2 bases and J 4 bases; bases outside gene matches: 4. CDR1 and CDR2 from the germline V gene are SGHRS and YFSETQ. CDR3 in amino acids: CASSFSSGGFTGELFF. The CDR3 DNA is TGCGCCAGCAGCTTCTCTAGCGGGGGGTTCACCGGGGAGCTGTTTTTT.

This clonotype was seen repeatedly, ten times or more. The CDR3 loop is CASSSQEGGREAFF. The CDR3 nucleotides read TGCGCCAGCAGCTCGCAGGAGGGGGGCCGTGAAGCTTTCTTT. The V call is TRBV5-1, the J call TRBJ1-1, with D tentatively TRBD1 (6 bases). Germline V lookup: CDR1 SGHRS, CDR2 YFSETQ. CDR3 length: 14 amino acids. With 3 bases removed from V and 7 bases from J, the gap between germline ends came to 16 bases.

In this sample, this clonotype turned up many times. The chain couples TRBV3-1 to TRBJ2-7; D not certain. The CDR3 consists of 15 residues. The V gene's germline CDR1 is LGHDT and CDR2 YNNKEL (reference sequence). Trimming left V 1 base short and J 2 bases short, with 12 bases between. CDR3 in amino acids: CASSQGERVAYEQYF. DNA for the CDR3: TGTGCCAGCAGCCAAGGTGAAAGGGTGGCCTACGAGCAGTACTTC.

The J gene is TRBJ1-2, the V gene TRBV12-3 or TRBV12-4; D remains ambiguous. V shed 4 bases and J shed 6 bases, with 12 bases lying between them. CDR3 size: 13 residues. The CDR3 coding sequence is TGTGCCAGCAGTTCAAAGGGAACTGATGGCTACACCTTC. It codes for CASSSKGTDGYTF.

This clonotype was counted many times. V and J are TRBV11-2 and TRBJ2-7; 8 bases are a match to TRBD1. J gave up 4 bases and V 2 bases, and 7 bases lay outside the gene matches. Germline CDR1 SGHAT, CDR2 FQNNGV. The CDR3 extends over 15 amino acids. CDR3 sequence (DNA): TGTGCCAGCAGCTTAATGGAGAGACAGGGGTACGAGCAGTACTTC. Its protein is CASSLMERQGYEQYF. The whole variable domain, filled in from reference TRBV11-2 and TRBJ2-7, reads EAGVAQSPRYKIIEKRQSVAFWCNPISGHATLYWYQQILGQGPKLLIQFQNNGVVDDSQLPKDRFSAERLKGVDSTLKIQPAKLEDSAVYLCASSLMERQGYEQYFGPGTRLTVT.

Points on this clonotype: Given the absence of the conserved phenylalanine or tryptophan at the CDR3 end, a read error is likely. CDR3 nucleotides: TGCGCCAGCAGCCAAGACAGTTTCCTGAACACTGAAGCTTTCTCT. Protein product: CASSQDSFLNTEAFS. The V gene is TRBV5-1, the J gene TRBJ1-1, with D possibly being TRBD1 (5 bases). V was clipped by 4 bases and J by 0 bases, with 13 bases between them. Germline V gene sequence: CDR1 SGHRS, CDR2 YFSETQ. The CDR3 spans 15 residues.

V is TRBV5-1 and J is TRBJ2-5; D possibly corresponds to TRBD1 (6 bases). Trimming took 6 bases from V and 0 from J, leaving 15 bases between them. Germline V gene data show CDR1 as SGHRS and CDR2 as YFSETQ. The CDR3 has 15 residues. CDR3 sequence (DNA): TGCGCCAGCATTGAACAGGGTAAAGACCAAGAGACCCAGTACTTC. The encoded protein is CASIEQGKDQETQYF.

This clonotype has a handful of counts. The genes are TRBV27 and TRBJ1-1, with 7 positions matching TRBD1. The germline V gene encodes CDR1 MNHEY and CDR2 SMNVEV (reference sequence). The CDR3 contains 14 residues. Trimming cost V 0 bases and J 5 bases; bases outside gene matches: 3. CDR3 sequence reads: CASSLSRGRTEAFF. CDR3 coding DNA: TGTGCCAGCAGTTTATCGAGGGGGCGAACTGAAGCTTTCTTT.

As regards this clonotype: A much bigger clone sits one base away, suggesting this may be a read error. The rearrangement joins TRBV12-3 or TRBV12-4 to TRBJ1-5; 10 bases agree with TRBD1. The CDR3 loop spans 13 amino acids. V was pared by 11 bases and J by 6 bases, with 7 bases of the junction left unmatched. CDR3: CARIGTGVQPQHF. In nucleotides, the CDR3 is TGTGCCCGCATCGGGACAGGGGTTCAGCCCCAGCATTTT.

The rearrangement joins TRBV19 to TRBJ1-1; D possibly corresponds to TRBD1 (6 bases). Germline V CDR1 and CDR2: LNHDA, SQIVND (reference sequence). The CDR3 covers 14 residues. V was clipped by 6 bases and J by 4 bases, with 15 bases between them. CDR3 region: CASRTFGQLTEAFF. The CDR3 DNA is TGTGCCAGTAGGACCTTCGGACAGCTCACTGAAGCTTTCTTT.